This TCR beta chain was identified during a study of T cells in tumors after PD-1 blockade. Study conclusions and caveats: Clonal replacement was seen across treatment, not between pre-treatment samples.

CDR3 size: 12 residues. CDR1 is MDHEN, CDR2 SYDVKM, per germline. The V and J ends lost 8 bases and 2 bases respectively, with 6 bases between them. In regard to this clone: Its antigen is not known.

TCRdb's copy holds only in-frame clones and misses some; the assay was immunoSEQ multiplex PCR. The sample carries more than 6,500 clones, 69% recorded once. The chain joins TRBV28 to TRBJ2-2; D uncertain. This TCR was recovered from a human donor with basal cell carcinoma. The sequencing here drew on tumor tissue, taken after anti-PD-1 treatment. The CDR3: CASYENTGELFF. The DNA for the CDR3 is TGTGCCAGCTATGAAAACACCGGGGAGCTGTTTTTT.